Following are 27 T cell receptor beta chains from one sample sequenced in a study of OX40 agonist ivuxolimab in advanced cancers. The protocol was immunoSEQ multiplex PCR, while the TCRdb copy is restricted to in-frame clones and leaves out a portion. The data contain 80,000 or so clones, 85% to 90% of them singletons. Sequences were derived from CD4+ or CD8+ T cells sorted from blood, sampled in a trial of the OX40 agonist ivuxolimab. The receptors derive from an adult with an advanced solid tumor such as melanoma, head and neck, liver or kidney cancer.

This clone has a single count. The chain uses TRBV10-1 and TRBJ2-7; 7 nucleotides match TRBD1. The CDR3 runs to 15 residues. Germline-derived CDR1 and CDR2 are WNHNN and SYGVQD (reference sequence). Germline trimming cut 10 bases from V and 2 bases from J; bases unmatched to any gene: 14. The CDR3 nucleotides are TGCGCCACCCCTATGGACAGGCGCCTAACCTACGAGCAGTACTTC. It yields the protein CATPMDRRLTYEQYF.

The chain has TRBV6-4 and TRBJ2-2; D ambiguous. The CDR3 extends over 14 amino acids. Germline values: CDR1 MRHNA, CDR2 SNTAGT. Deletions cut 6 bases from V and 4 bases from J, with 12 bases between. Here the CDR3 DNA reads TGTGCCAGCAGCCCGTTAGGAGCCACCGGGGAGCTGTTTTTT. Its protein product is CASSPLGATGELFF.

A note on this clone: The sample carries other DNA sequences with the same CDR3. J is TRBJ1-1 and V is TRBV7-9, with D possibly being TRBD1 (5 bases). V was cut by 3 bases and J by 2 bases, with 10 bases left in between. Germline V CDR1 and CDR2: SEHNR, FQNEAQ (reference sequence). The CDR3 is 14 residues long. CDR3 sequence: CASSFGGGNTEAFF. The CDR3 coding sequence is TGTGCCAGCAGCTTCGGGGGGGGAAACACTGAAGCTTTCTTT.

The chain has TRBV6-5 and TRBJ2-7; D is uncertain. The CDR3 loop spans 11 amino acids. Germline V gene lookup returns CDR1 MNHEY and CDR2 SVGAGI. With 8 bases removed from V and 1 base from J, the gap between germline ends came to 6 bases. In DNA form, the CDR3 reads TGTGCCAGCGGGTCGTCCTACGAGCAGTACTTC. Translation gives CASGSSYEQYF.

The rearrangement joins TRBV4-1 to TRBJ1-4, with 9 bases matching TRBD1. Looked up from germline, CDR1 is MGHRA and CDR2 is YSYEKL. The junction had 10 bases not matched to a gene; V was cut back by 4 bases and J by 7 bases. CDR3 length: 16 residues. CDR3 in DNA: TGCGCCAGCAGCCTCGGACAGGGGAAAGTGGTTGAAAAACTGTTTTTT. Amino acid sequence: CASSLGQGKVVEKLFF.

DNA of the CDR3: TGCAGCGTTATGGGGGTGCCTAGCTCTGGGGCCAACGTCCTGACTTTC. Amino acids: CSVMGVPSSGANVLTF. V gene TRBV29-1 combines with J gene TRBJ2-6; D is tentatively TRBD1 or TRBD2 (5 bases each). The CDR3 spans 16 residues. V lost 5 bases and J 0 bases, leaving 14 bases between the germline ends. Per the germline V gene, CDR1 is SQVTM and CDR2 is ANQGSEA.

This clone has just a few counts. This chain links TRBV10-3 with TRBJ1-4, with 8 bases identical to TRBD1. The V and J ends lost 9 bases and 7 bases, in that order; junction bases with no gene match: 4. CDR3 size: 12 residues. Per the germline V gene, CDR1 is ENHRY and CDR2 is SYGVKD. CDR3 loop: CAIGQGGEKLFF. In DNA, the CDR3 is TGTGCCATTGGACAGGGAGGTGAAAAACTGTTTTTT.

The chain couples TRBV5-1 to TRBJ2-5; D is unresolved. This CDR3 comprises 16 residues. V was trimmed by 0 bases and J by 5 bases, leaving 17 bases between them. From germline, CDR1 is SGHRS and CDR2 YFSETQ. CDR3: CASSLAVFRLAETQYF. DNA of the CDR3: TGCGCCAGCAGCTTGGCCGTATTCCGGCTGGCCGAGACCCAGTACTTC.

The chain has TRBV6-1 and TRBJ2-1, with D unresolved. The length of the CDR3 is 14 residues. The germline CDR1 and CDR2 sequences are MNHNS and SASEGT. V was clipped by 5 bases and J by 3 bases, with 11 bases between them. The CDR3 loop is CASSTAVLYNEQFF. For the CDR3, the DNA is TGTGCCAGCAGTACGGCGGTCCTCTACAATGAGCAGTTCTTC.

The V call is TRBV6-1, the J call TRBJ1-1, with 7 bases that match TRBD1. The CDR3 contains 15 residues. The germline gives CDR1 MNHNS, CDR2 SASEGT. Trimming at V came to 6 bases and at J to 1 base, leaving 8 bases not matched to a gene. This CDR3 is CASRLNRGRNTEAFF. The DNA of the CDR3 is TGTGCCAGCAGGCTGAACAGGGGAAGGAACACTGAAGCTTTCTTT.

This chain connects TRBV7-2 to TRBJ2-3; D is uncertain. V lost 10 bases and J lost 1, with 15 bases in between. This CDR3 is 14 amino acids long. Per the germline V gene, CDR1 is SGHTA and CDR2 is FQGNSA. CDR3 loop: CATTDLWGTDTQYF. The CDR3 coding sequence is TGTGCCACTACGGATCTATGGGGCACAGATACGCAGTATTTT.

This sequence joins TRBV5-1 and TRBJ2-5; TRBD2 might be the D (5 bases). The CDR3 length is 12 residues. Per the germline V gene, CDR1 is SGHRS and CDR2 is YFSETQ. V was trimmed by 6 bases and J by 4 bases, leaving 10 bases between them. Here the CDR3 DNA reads TGCGCCAGCAACGAGGGTTCAGAGACCCAGTACTTC. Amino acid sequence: CASNEGSETQYF.

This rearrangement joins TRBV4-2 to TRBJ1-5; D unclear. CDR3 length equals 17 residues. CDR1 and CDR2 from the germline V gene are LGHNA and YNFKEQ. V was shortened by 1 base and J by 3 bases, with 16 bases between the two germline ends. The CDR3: CASSQVGMGRINQPQHF. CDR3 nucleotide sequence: TGTGCCAGCAGCCAAGTGGGAATGGGGAGGATCAATCAGCCCCAGCATTTT.

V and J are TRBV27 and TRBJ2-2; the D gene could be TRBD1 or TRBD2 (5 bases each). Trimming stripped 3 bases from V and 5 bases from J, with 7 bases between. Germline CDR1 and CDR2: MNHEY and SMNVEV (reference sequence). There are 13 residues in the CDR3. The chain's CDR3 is CASSFGGTGELFF. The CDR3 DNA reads TGTGCCAGCAGTTTTGGGGGAACCGGGGAGCTGTTTTTT.

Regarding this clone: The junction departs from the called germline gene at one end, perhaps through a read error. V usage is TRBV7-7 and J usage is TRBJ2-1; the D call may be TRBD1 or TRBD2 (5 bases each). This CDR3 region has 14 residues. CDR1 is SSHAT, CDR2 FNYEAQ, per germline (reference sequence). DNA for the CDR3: TGTGCTAGCAGCTTACAAATAGCAGGGAGTGAGCAGTTCTTC. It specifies CASSLQIAGSEQFF. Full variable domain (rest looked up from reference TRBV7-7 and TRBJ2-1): GAGVSQSPRYKVTKRGQDVTLRCDPISSHATLYWYQQALGQGPEFLTYFNYEAQPDKSGLPSDRFSAERPEGSISTLTIQRTEQRDSAMYRCASSLQIAGSEQFFGPGTRLTVL.

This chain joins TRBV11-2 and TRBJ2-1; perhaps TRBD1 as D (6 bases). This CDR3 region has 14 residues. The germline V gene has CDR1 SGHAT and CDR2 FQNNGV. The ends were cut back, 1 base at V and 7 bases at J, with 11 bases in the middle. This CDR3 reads CASSLGQEWNEQFF. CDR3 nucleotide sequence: TGTGCCAGCAGCTTAGGACAGGAATGGAATGAGCAGTTCTTC.

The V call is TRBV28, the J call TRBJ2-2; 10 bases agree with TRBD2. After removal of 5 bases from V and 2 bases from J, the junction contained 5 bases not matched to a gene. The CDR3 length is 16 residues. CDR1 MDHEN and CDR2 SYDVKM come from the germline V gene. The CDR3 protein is CASSPRTSGNTGELFF. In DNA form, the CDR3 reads TGTGCCAGCAGTCCAAGGACTAGCGGAAACACCGGGGAGCTGTTTTTT.

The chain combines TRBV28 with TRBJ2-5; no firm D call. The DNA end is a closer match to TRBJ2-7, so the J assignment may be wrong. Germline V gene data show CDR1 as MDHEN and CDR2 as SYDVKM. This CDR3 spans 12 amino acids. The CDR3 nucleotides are TGTGCCAGCAGTCTCCTCTCCTACGAGCAGTACTTC. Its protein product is CASSLLSYEQYF.

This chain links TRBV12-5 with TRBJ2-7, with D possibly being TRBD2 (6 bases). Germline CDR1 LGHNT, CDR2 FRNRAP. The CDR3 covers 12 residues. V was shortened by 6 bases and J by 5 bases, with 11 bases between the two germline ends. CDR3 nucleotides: TGTGCTAGTGGACGGGGGAACCACGAGCAGTACTTC. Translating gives CASGRGNHEQYF.

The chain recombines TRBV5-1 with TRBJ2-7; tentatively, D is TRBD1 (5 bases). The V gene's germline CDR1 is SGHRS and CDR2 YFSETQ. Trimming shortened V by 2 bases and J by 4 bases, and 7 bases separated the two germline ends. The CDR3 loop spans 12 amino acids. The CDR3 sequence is CASSFQGYEQYF. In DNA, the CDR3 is TGCGCCAGCAGCTTTCAGGGTTACGAGCAGTACTTC.

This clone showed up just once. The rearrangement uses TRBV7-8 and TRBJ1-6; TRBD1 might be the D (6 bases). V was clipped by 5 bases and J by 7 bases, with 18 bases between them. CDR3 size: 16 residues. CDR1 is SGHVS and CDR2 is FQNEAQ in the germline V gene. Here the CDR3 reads CASSKGGHSPNSPLHF. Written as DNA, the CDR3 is TGTGCCAGCAGCAAAGGGGGGCATTCACCGAATTCACCCCTCCACTTT.

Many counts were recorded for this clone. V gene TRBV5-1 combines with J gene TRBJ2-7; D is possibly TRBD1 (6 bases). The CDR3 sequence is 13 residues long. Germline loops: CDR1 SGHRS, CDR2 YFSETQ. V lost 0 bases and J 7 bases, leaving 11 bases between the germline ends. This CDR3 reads CASSLEGVWEQYF. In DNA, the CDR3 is TGCGCCAGCAGCTTGGAGGGGGTATGGGAGCAGTACTTC.

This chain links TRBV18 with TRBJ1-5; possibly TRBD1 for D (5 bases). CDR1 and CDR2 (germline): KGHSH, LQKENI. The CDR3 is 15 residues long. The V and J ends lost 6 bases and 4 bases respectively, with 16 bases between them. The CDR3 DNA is TGTGCCAGCTCTCTTTCGGGGGGGTGGAATCAGCCCCAGCATTTT. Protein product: CASSLSGGWNQPQHF.

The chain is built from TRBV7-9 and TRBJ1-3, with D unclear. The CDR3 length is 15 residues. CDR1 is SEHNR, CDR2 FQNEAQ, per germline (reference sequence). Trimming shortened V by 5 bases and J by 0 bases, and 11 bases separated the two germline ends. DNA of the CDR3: TGTGCCAGCAGCCGGGTGGGGAGCTCTGGAAACACCATATATTTT. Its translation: CASSRVGSSGNTIYF. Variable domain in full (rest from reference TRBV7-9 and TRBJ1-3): DTGVSQNPRHKITKRGQNVTFRCDPISEHNRLYWYRQTLGQGPEFLTYFQNEAQLEKSRLLSDRFSAERPKGSFSTLEIQRTEQGDSAMYLCASSRVGSSGNTIYFGEGSWLTVV.

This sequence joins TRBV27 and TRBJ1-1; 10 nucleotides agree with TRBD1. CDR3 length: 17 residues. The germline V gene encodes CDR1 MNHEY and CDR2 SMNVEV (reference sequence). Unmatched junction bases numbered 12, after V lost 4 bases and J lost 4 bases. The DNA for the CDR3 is TGTGCCAGCAGTTCCTATAAAACGACAGGGGGCGGCACTGAAGCTTTCTTT. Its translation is CASSSYKTTGGGTEAFF.

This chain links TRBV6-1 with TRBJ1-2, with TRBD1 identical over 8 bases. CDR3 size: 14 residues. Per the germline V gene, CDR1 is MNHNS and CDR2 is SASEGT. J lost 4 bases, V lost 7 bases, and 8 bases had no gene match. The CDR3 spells CASIPDRVGYGYTF. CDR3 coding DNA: TGTGCCAGCATACCGGACAGGGTCGGCTATGGCTACACCTTC.

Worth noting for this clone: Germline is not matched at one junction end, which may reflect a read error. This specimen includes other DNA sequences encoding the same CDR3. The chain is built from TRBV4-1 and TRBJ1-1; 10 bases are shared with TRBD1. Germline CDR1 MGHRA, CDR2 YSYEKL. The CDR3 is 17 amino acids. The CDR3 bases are TGCGCCAGCAGCCCTAAAGGGACAGGGGATATGAACACAGAAGCTTTCTTT. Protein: CASSPKGTGDMNTEAFF.